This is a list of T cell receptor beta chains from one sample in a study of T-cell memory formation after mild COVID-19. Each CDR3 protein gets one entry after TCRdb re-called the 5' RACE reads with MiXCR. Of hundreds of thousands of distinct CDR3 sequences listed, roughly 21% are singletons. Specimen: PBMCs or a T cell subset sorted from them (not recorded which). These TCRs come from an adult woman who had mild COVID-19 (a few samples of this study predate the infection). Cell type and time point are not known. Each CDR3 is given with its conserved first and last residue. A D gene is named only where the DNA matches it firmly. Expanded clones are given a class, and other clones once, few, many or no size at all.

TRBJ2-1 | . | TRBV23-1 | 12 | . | TGCGCCAGCAGTCAATCGGGCCATGAGCAGTTCTTC | CASSQSGHEQFF
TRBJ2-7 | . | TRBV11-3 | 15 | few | TGTGCCAGCAGCTCGAGGTCGAACAGCTCCTACGAGCAGTACTTC | CASSSRSNSSYEQYF
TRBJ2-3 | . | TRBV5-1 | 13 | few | TGCGCCAGCAGACAGGACAGCACAGATACGCAGTATTTT | CASRQDSTDTQYF
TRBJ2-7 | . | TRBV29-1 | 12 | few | TGCAGCGCCCGAGTTGGCTTCTACGAGCAGTACTTC | CSARVGFYEQYF
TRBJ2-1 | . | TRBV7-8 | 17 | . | TGTGCCAGCAGCTTAGTTTCGGACTACCTTTGGAGTAATGAGCAGTTCTTC | CASSLVSDYLWSNEQFF
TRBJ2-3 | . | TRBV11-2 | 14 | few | TGTGCCAGCAGCCGAGATACTAGTGTGGATACGCAGTATTTT | CASSRDTSVDTQYF
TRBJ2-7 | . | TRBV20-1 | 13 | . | TGCAGTGCTGGGAGGGACAGCTCCTACGAGCAGTACTTC | CSAGRDSSYEQYF
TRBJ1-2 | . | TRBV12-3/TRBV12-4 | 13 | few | TGTGCCAGCAGTTTCCAGGGAATAAATGGCTACACCTTC | CASSFQGINGYTF
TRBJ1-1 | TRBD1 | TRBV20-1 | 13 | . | TGCAGTGCGAAACAGGGGGTCGTCACTGAAGCTTTCTTT | CSAKQGVVTEAFF
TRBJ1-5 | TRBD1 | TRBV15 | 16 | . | TGTGCCACCAGCAGAAATCCGGGACAGGGGAATCAGCCCCAGCATTTT | CATSRNPGQGNQPQHF
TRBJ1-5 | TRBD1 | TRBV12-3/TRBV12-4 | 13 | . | TGTGCCAGCAGCCGGGACAGATATCAGCCCCAGCATTTT | CASSRDRYQPQHF
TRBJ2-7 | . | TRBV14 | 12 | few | TGTGCCAGCAGCCAAGTTTTCCACGAGCAGTACTTC | CASSQVFHEQYF
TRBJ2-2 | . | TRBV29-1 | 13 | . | TGCAGCGTTGAAGAGGCAGTGCCCGGGGAGCTGTTTTTT | CSVEEAVPGELFF
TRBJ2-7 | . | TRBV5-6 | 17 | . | TGTGCCAGCAGCTTCTGGGGGCGCCCCGTCAACAGTGGCGAGCAGTACTTC | CASSFWGRPVNSGEQYF
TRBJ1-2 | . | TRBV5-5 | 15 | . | TGTGCCAGCAGCTTGTTGCAGGGCACACCTCATGGCTACACCTTC | CASSLLQGTPHGYTF
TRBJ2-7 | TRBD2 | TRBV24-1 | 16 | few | TGTGCCACCAGTGATTCGAGCGGGGACCTAATGGGCGAGCAGTACTTC | CATSDSSGDLMGEQYF
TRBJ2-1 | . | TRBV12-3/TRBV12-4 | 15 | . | TGTGCCAGCAGTTTCGGCAGGGCCACCTACAATGAGCAGTTCTTC | CASSFGRATYNEQFF
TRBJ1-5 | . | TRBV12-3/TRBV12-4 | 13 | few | TGTGCCAGCACTACTCAGGTGAATCAGCCCCAGCATTTT | CASTTQVNQPQHF
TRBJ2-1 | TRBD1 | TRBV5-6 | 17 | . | TGTGCCAGCAGCTCGCCCTATCGGGACAGACGACACAATGAGCAGTTCTTC | CASSSPYRDRRHNEQFF
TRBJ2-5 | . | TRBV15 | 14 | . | TGTGCCACCAGCAGGGGATCACTTGGGGAGACCCAGTACTTC | CATSRGSLGETQYF
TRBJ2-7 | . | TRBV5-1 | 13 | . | TGCGCCAGCAAGGGAGAAAACCCCTACGAGCAGTACTTC | CASKGENPYEQYF
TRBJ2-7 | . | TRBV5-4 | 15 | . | TGTGCCAGCAGCCCGAGACTAGGGGTTGGATACGAGCAGTACTTC | CASSPRLGVGYEQYF
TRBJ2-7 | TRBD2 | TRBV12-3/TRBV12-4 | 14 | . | TGTGCCAGCAGCTTCGGGAGGCGGGCCTACGAGCAGTACTTC | CASSFGRRAYEQYF
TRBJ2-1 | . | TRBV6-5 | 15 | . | TGTGCCAGCAGTTCTACTACCCCATCCGGGAATGAGCAGTTCTTC | CASSSTTPSGNEQFF
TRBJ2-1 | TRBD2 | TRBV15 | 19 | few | TGTGCCACCAGCAGTTCGTCACCTCTTGCAGCGGGGGTTAACAATGAGCAGTTCTTC | CATSSSSPLAAGVNNEQFF
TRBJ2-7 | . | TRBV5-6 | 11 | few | TGTGCCAGCAATATGGGGGCCGAGCAGTACTTC | CASNMGAEQYF
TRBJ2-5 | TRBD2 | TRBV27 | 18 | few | TGTGCCAGCAGTTTATCCCCTAGCGGGAGGGGGTTGTGGGAGACCCAGTACTTC | CASSLSPSGRGLWETQYF
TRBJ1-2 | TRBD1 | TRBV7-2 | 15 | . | TGTGCCAGCAGCTCCCTCGGACAGGGGTACTATGGCTACACCTTC | CASSSLGQGYYGYTF
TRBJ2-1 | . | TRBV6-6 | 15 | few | TGTGCCAGCAGTAGTGACAGGACCCCTGGCAATGAGCAGTTCTTC | CASSSDRTPGNEQFF
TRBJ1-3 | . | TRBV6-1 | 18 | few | TGTGCCAGCAGCCCTAGGTCGACGGCTACAGGGAATGGAAACACCATATATTTT | CASSPRSTATGNGNTIYF
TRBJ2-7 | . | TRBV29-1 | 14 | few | TGCAGCGTCGGGGGAAACACAGGGTCCTACGAGCAGTACTTC | CSVGGNTGSYEQYF
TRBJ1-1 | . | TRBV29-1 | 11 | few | TGCAGCGTTCTCGGGAACACTGAAGCTTTCTTT | CSVLGNTEAFF
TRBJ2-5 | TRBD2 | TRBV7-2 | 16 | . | TGTGCCAGCAGCGTCATCGGGACTAGCGGGAGGGAGACCCAGTACTTC | CASSVIGTSGRETQYF
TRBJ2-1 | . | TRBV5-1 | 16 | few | TGCGCCAGCAGCTCAGTCGAGGTCTCAACCTACAATGAGCAGTTCTTC | CASSSVEVSTYNEQFF
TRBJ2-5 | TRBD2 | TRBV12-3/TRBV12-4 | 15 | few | TGTGCCAGCAGCGCTCAGACTAGCGGGAAAGAGACCCAGTACTTC | CASSAQTSGKETQYF
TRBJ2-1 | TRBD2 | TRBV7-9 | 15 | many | TGTGCCAGCAGCCTAAGACTAGCGGGGTTCGATGAGCAGTTCTTC | CASSLRLAGFDEQFF
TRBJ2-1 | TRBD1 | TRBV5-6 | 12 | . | TGTGCCAGCAGCCCGAGACAGGGAGAGCAGTTCTTC | CASSPRQGEQFF
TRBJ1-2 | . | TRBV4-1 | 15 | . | TGCGCCAGCAGCCAAGATAAAAGCAAAGACTATGGCTACACCTTC | CASSQDKSKDYGYTF
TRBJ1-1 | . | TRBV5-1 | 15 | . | TGCGCCAGCAGCTTGGACGGTCATTTGAACACTGAAGCTTTCTTT | CASSLDGHLNTEAFF
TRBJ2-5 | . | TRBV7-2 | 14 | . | TGTGCCAGCAGCTTATCCCGGGGAGCAGAGACCCAGTACTTC | CASSLSRGAETQYF
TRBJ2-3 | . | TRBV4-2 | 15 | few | TGTGCCAGCAGCCTTAAGCCGGGGGGCACAGATACGCAGTATTTT | CASSLKPGGTDTQYF
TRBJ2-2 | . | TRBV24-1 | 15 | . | TGTGCCACCAGTGATTTTGGGGGGGGCAGCGGGGAGCTGTTTTTT | CATSDFGGGSGELFF
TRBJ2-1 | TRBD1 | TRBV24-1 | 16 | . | TGTGCCACCAGTGAACTCGGGACAGGGAGGGACAATGAGCAGTTCTTC | CATSELGTGRDNEQFF
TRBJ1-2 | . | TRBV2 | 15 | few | TGTGCCAGCACCACTGGGGGAGCAGCCTCCTATGGCTACACCTTC | CASTTGGAASYGYTF
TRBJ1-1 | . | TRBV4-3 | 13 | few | TGCGCCAGCAGCCAAGAGACAGCCAATGAAGCTTTCTTT | CASSQETANEAFF
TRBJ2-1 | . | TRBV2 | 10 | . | TGTGCCAGCAGCCAGCTATCGCAGTTCTTC | CASSQLSQFF
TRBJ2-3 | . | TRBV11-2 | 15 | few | TGTGCCAGCAGCTTAGCCCGGGGGCGCACAGATACGCAGTATTTT | CASSLARGRTDTQYF
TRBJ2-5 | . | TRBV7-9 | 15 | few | TGTGCCAGCAGTTCTCCCAGGGACCTTGAAGAGACCCAGTACTTC | CASSSPRDLEETQYF
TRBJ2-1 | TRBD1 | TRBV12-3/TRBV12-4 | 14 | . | TGTGCCAGCACGCGGACAGGGGGCTACAATGAGCAGTTCTTC | CASTRTGGYNEQFF
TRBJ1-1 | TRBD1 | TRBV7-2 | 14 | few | TGTGCCAGCAGCTTAGCGGCCAGGGGGGCTGAAGCTTTCTTT | CASSLAARGAEAFF